A single sample gave rise to the 10 T cell receptor beta chains below, sequenced in a study of CD8+ T cells in alopecia areata. Following extraction, RNA underwent reverse transcription to cDNA, which served as the sequencing template. The assay was immunoSEQ multiplex PCR, and TCRdb's table has in-frame clones only and misses some. The data show 150,000 to 200,000 clones, about 70% seen once. The sequenced sample was CD8+ T cells sorted from blood, obtained at week 0. The receptors come from a human donor with alopecia areata.

The chain combines TRBV6-4 with TRBJ2-7; no clear D. Germline assignment: CDR1 MRHNA and CDR2 SNTAGT. The V gene lost 7 bases and the J gene lost 3 bases, with 16 bases spanning the gap. The CDR3 sequence is 14 residues long. CDR3 amino acids: CASTAGRRDYEQYF. CDR3 coding DNA: TGTGCCAGCACCGCCGGACGTCGCGACTACGAGCAGTACTTC.

The gene calls are TRBV15 and TRBJ2-1; D is perhaps TRBD1 (5 bases). Trimming took 0 bases from V and 3 from J, leaving 9 bases between them. The CDR3 consists of 15 residues. The V gene's germline CDR1 is LNHNV and CDR2 YYDKDF (reference sequence). The CDR3 region has the DNA TGTGCCACCAGCAGAGACCACGACAGCTACAATGAGCAGTTCTTC. It is translated as CATSRDHDSYNEQFF. Variable domain in full (rest from reference TRBV15 and TRBJ2-1): DAMVIQNPRYQVTQFGKPVTLSCSQTLNHNVMYWYQQKSSQAPKLLFHYYDKDFNNEADTPDNFQSRRPNTSFCFLDIRSPGLGDTAMYLCATSRDHDSYNEQFFGPGTRLTVL.

The V call is TRBV4-1, the J call TRBJ2-7, with D perhaps TRBD1 (6 bases). Germline assignment: CDR1 MGHRA and CDR2 YSYEKL. Trimming removed 0 bases from V and 3 bases from J, with 9 bases in between. The CDR3 sequence is 14 residues long. The CDR3 spells CASSQEGASYEQYF. The CDR3 bases are TGCGCCAGCAGCCAAGAGGGGGCCAGCTACGAGCAGTACTTC.

The chain recombines TRBV7-9 with TRBJ2-7; tentatively, D is TRBD2 (5 bases). V was trimmed by 5 bases and J by 4 bases, leaving 9 bases between them. The germline V gene has CDR1 SEHNR and CDR2 FQNEAQ (reference sequence). This CDR3 contains 12 residues. Here the CDR3 reads CASSPRRYEQYF. In DNA, the CDR3 is TGTGCCAGCAGCCCCCGGAGGTACGAGCAGTACTTC.

V is TRBV5-1 and J is TRBJ2-7; possible D gene TRBD1, 6 bases. V was clipped by 4 bases and J by 4 bases, with 15 bases between them. The CDR3 loop spans 14 amino acids. Per germline, CDR1 SGHRS and CDR2 YFSETQ. The CDR3 sequence is CASSLHFTGYEQYF. DNA for the CDR3: TGCGCCAGCAGCCTACACTTTACAGGGTACGAGCAGTACTTC.

The rearrangement joins TRBV5-5 to TRBJ2-5; 7 bases agree with TRBD1. After removal of 4 bases from V and 1 base from J, the junction contained 7 bases not matched to a gene. This CDR3 has 15 residues. The germline V gene has CDR1 SGHKS and CDR2 YYEKEE (reference sequence). The CDR3 DNA is TGTGCCAGCAGCGGGGACAGTTGGGTCCAAGAGACCCAGTACTTC. Its protein is CASSGDSWVQETQYF.

The chain is built from TRBV7-2 and TRBJ2-5, with D perhaps TRBD2 (7 bases). The germline V and J ends were trimmed by 3 bases and 5 bases, with 16 bases remaining between them. The CDR3 contains 15 residues. Germline CDR1 SGHTA, CDR2 FQGNSA. The CDR3 DNA follows: TGTGCCAGCAGCTTGAGGGGGGGCCTTCGGGAGACCCAGTACTTC. Encoded protein: CASSLRGGLRETQYF.

This rearrangement joins TRBV5-1 to TRBJ2-7; TRBD2 aligns across 10 bases. Germline V gene sequence: CDR1 SGHRS, CDR2 YFSETQ. V lost 1 base to trimming and J lost 3 bases; unmatched junction nucleotides: 1. There are 14 residues in the CDR3. The DNA for the CDR3 is TGCGCCAGCAGCTTGACTAGCGGGGACTACGAGCAGTACTTC. Residues: CASSLTSGDYEQYF.

DNA for the CDR3: TGTGCCAGCAGTTCACGGACAGTTGTCTACAATGAGCAGTTCTTC. Translating gives CASSSRTVVYNEQFF. This chain joins TRBV27 and TRBJ2-1, with D perhaps matching TRBD1 (6 bases). The V and J ends lost 4 bases and 3 bases respectively, with 13 bases between them. Germline V gene sequence: CDR1 MNHEY, CDR2 SMNVEV (reference sequence). The length of the CDR3 is 15 residues.

The CDR3 nucleotides are TGTGCCAGCAGCCAGGGGGCCTACTCCTACAATGAGCAGTTCTTC. Amino acids: CASSQGAYSYNEQFF. V gene TRBV6-5 combines with J gene TRBJ2-1; TRBD1 matches 8 bases. The germline V gene encodes CDR1 MNHEY and CDR2 SVGAGI. The junction had 4 bases not matched to a gene; V was cut back by 6 bases and J by 0 bases. The CDR3 loop spans 15 amino acids.